The 7 T cell receptor beta chains below all came from one sample that was sequenced in a study of blood T cell repertoires in COVID-19 (dated by TCRdb to the early 2020s). Library creation used the immunoSEQ multiplex PCR assay. Not all clones reach the TCRdb copy of this immuneACCESS table, which keeps in-frame sequences only. Checked studies attribute under half of the gap to unresolved V genes and leave the rest unexplained. The sample data list 250,000 to 350,000 clones, and 70% to 90% of these were observed just once. 6.3% of the sample is in the top ten clones. Sequences were obtained from peripheral blood. The receptors come from a woman between 50 and 59 years old with COVID-19, enrolled during active disease.

The rearrangement joins TRBV18 to TRBJ2-2; 7 bases are shared with TRBD2. CDR1 and CDR2 from the germline V gene are KGHSH and LQKENI. After removal of 3 bases from V and 2 bases from J, the junction contained 6 bases not matched to a gene. The CDR3 spans 16 residues. CDR3 nucleotide sequence: TGTGCCAGCTCACCGGCGCTAGCGGAAAACACCGGGGAGCTGTTTTTT. It codes for CASSPALAENTGELFF.

The chain joins TRBV20-1 to TRBJ2-1, with 11 nucleotides matching TRBD2. The CDR3 length is 17 residues. V gave up 3 bases and J gave up 0 bases; unmatched junction bases: 7. CDR1 is DFQATT, CDR2 SNEGSKA, per germline (reference sequence). The CDR3 loop is CSASSLGLAVSYNEQFF. CDR3 nucleotide sequence: TGCAGTGCTAGTAGCTTGGGACTAGCGGTCTCCTACAATGAGCAGTTCTTC.

This sequence joins TRBV3-1 (or the pseudogene TRBV3-2) and TRBJ2-2; 12 positions agree with TRBD2. The germline V gene encodes CDR1 LGHDT and CDR2 YNNKEL (reference sequence). V was pared by 6 bases and J by 5 bases, with 1 base of the junction left unmatched. This CDR3 has 14 residues. The CDR3 reads CASRLAGGTGELFF. DNA for the CDR3: TGTGCCAGCAGACTAGCGGGAGGTACCGGGGAGCTGTTTTTT.

The chain links TRBV5-1 to TRBJ2-1, with 10 bases aligning to TRBD1. The CDR3 contains 16 residues. Per the germline V gene, CDR1 is SGHRS and CDR2 is YFSETQ. V was clipped by 3 bases and J by 2 bases; unmatched bases: 5. The DNA of the CDR3 is TGCGCCAGCAGCTCCGACAGGGGGCAGACCTACAATGAGCAGTTCTTC. Protein: CASSSDRGQTYNEQFF.

This chain uses TRBV2 with TRBJ2-7; D may be TRBD2 (5 bases). The V gene lost 10 bases and the J gene lost 1 base, with 17 bases spanning the gap. Germline V gene lookup returns CDR1 SNHLY and CDR2 FYNNEI. The CDR3 length is 14 residues. The CDR3 nucleotides read TGTGCCACGAGACACCTCACGGGGTCCTACGAGCAGTACTTC. Its protein is CATRHLTGSYEQYF.

The gene calls are TRBV6-6 and TRBJ2-7; D possibly corresponds to TRBD1 (6 bases). Looked up from germline, CDR1 is MNHNY and CDR2 is SVGAGI (reference sequence). The V end lost 7 bases, the J end lost 7 bases, and 17 bases lay between the germline ends. The CDR3 extends over 13 amino acids. This CDR3 is CASTRGALEEQYF. The CDR3 nucleotides are TGTGCCAGCACCAGGGGAGCTCTGGAGGAGCAGTACTTC.

As to this clone: The junction does not match germline at one end; this may be a read error. The same CDR3 is also encoded by other DNA sequences in this sample. The chain is built from TRBV5-1 and TRBJ1-1; D uncertain. This CDR3 region has 13 residues. Germline values: CDR1 SGHRS, CDR2 YFSETQ. The CDR3 sequence is CASSLWEGTEAFF. CDR3 bases: TGCGCCAGTAGCTTGTGGGAGGGCACTGAAGCTTTCTTT. The full variable domain, its missing parts supplied by reference TRBV5-1 and TRBJ1-1, is KAGVTQTPRYLIKTRGQQVTLSCSPISGHRSVSWYQQTPGQGLQFLFEYFSETQRNKGNFPGRFSGRQFSNSRSEMNVSTLELGDSALYLCASSLWEGTEAFFGQGTRLTVV.